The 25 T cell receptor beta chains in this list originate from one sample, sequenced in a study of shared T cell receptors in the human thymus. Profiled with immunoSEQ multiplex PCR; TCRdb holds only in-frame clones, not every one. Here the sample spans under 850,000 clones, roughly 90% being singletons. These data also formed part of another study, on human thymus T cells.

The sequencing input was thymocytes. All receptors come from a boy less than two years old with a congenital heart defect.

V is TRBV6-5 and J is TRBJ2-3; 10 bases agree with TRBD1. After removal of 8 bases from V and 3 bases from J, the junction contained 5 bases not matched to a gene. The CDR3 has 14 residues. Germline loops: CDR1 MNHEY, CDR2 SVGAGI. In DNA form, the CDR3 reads TGTGCCAGCTCGACAGGGGGCGGGACAGATACGCAGTATTTT. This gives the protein CASSTGGGTDTQYF.

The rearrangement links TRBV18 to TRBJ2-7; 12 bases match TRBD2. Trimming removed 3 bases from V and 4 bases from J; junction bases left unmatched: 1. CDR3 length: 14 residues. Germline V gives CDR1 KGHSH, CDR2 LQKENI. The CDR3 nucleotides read TGTGCCAGCTCACCGACTAGCGGGAGATACGAGCAGTACTTC. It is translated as CASSPTSGRYEQYF.

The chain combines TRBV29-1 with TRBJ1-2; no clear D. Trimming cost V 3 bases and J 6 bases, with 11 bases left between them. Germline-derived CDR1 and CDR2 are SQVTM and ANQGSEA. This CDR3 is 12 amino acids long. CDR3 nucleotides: TGCAGCGTTGAGATCCGGGGTAATGGCTACACCTTC. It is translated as CSVEIRGNGYTF.

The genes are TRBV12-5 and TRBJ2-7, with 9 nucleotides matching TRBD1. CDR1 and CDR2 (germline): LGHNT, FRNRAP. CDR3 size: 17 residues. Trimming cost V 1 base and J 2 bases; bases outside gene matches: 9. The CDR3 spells CASGLDPGQGRAYEQYF. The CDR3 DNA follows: TGTGCTAGTGGTTTGGACCCCGGACAGGGGAGAGCCTACGAGCAGTACTTC.

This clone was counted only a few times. Here the CDR3 reads CASSGQGGYEQYF. DNA of the CDR3: TGTGCCAGCAGTGGGCAGGGGGGCTACGAGCAGTACTTC. The rearrangement links TRBV28 to TRBJ2-7, with TRBD1 as a possible D gene (7 bases). The ends were cut back, 5 bases at V and 3 bases at J, with 11 bases in the middle. The CDR3 covers 13 residues. The germline V gene has CDR1 MDHEN and CDR2 SYDVKM. The variable domain in full, with the rest retrieved from reference TRBV28 and TRBJ2-7, is DVKVTQSSRYLVKRTGEKVFLECVQDMDHENMFWYRQDPGLGLRLIYFSYDVKMKEKGDIPEGYSVSREKKERFSLILESASTNQTSMYLCASSGQGGYEQYFGPGTRLTVT.

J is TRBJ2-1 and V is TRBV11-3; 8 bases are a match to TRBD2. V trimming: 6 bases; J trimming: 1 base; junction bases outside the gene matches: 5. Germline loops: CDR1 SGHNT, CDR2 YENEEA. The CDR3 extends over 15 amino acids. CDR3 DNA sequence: TGTGCCAGCAGTTTAAGCGGGGGATCCTACAATGAGCAGTTCTTC. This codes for CASSLSGGSYNEQFF. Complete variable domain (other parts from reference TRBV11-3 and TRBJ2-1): EAGVVQSPRYKIIEKKQPVAFWCNPISGHNTLYWYLQNLGQGPELLIRYENEEAVDDSQLPKDRFSAERLKGVDSTLKIQPAELGDSAVYLCASSLSGGSYNEQFFGPGTRLTVL.

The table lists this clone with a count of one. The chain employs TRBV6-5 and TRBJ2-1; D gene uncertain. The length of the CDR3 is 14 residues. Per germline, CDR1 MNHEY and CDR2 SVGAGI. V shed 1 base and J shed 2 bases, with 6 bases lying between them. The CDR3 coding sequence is TGTGCCAGCAGTTACTGCCCTACCTACAATGAGCAGTTCTTC. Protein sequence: CASSYCPTYNEQFF.

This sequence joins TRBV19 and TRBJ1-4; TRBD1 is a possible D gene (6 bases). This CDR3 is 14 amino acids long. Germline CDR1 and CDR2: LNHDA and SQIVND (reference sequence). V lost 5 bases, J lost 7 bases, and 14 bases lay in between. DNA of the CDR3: TGTGCCAGTAGTGGCCCGAGGGGGACTGAAAAACTGTTTTTT. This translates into CASSGPRGTEKLFF.

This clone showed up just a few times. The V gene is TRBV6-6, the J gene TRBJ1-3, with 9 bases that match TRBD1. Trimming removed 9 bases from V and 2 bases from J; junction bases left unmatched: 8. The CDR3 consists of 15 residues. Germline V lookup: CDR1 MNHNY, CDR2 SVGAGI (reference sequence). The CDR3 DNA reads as TGTGCCAGTCCTACAGGGGGCGCGACTGGAAACACCATATATTTT. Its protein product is CASPTGGATGNTIYF.

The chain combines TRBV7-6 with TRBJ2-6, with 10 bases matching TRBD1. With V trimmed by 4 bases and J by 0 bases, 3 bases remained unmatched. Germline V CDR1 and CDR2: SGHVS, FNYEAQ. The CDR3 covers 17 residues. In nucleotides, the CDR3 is TGTGCCAGCAGCTCCTGGACAGGGGGCTCTGGGGCCAACGTCCTGACTTTC. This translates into CASSSWTGGSGANVLTF.

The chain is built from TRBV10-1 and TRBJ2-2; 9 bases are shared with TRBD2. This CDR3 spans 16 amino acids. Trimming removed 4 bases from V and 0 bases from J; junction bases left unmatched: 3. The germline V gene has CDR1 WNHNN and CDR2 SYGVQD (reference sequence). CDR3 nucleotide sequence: TGCGCCAGCAGTGCGCTAGCGGGGTCGAACACCGGGGAGCTGTTTTTT. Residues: CASSALAGSNTGELFF.

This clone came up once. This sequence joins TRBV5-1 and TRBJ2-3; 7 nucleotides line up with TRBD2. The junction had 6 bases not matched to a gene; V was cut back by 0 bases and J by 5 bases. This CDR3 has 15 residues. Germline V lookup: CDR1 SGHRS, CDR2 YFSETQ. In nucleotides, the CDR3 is TGCGCCAGCAGCTTGGCCCAGCGGGAAATAGATACGCAGTATTTT. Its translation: CASSLAQREIDTQYF.

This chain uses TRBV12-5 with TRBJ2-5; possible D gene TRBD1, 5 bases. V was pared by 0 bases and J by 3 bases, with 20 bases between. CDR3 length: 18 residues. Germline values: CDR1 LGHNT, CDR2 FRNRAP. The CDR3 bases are TGTGCTAGTGGTTTGGTACGTGAAGGGGCCTACAATGAAGAGACCCAGTACTTC. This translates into CASGLVREGAYNEETQYF.

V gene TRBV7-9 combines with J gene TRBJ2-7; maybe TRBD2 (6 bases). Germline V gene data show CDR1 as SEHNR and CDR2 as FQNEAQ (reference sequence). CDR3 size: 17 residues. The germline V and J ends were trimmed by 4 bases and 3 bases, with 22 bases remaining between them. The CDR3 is CASSSLLTSGASYEQYF. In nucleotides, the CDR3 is TGTGCCAGCAGCTCCTTGCTGACTAGTGGGGCGAGCTACGAGCAGTACTTC.

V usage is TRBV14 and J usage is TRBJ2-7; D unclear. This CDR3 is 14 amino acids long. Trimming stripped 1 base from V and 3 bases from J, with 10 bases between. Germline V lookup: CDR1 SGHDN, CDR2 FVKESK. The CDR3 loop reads CASSQGSLNYEQYF. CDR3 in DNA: TGTGCCAGCAGCCAAGGTAGCCTTAACTACGAGCAGTACTTC.

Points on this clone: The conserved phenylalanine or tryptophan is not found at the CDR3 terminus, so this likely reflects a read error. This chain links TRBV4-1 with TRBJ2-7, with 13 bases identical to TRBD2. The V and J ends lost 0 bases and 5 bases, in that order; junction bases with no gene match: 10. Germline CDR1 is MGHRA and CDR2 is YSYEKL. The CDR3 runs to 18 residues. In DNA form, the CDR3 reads TGCGCCAGCAGCCAAGAGGGATGGACTAGCGGGAGAAGGGACGAGCAGTACCTC. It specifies CASSQEGWTSGRRDEQYL.

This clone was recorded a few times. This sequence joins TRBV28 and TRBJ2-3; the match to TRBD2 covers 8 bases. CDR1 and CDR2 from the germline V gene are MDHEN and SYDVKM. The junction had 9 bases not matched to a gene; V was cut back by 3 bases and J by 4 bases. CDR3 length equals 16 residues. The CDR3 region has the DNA TGTGCCAGCAGTTTTAGGGCCGGGAGGGCCCCAGATACGCAGTATTTT. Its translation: CASSFRAGRAPDTQYF.

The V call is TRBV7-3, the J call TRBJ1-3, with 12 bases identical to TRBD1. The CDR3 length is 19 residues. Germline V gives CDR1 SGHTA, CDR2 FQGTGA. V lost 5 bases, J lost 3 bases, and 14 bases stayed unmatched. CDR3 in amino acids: CASSVVFWDRGLGGNTIYF. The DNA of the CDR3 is TGTGCCAGCAGCGTTGTATTCTGGGACAGGGGGCTCGGTGGAAACACCATATATTTT.

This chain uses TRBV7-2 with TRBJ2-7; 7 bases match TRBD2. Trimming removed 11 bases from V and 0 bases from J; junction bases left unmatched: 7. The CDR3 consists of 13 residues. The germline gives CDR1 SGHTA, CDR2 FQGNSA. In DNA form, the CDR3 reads TGTGCCTGTGGGAGGGAAACCTCCTACGAGCAGTACTTC. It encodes CACGRETSYEQYF.

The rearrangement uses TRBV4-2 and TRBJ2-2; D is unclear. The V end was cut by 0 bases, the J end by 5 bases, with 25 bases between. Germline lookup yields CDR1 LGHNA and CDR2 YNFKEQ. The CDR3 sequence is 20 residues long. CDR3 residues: CASSQEESLSRRLGTGELFF. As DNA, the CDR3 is TGTGCCAGCAGCCAAGAGGAGAGCTTGTCTCGCCGTCTTGGAACCGGGGAGCTGTTTTTT.

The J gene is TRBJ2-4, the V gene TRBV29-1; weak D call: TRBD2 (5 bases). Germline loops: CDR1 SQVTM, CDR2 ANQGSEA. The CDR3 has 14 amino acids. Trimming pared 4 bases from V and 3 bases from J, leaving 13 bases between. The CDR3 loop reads CSVVVGAGKNIQYF. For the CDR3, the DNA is TGCAGCGTTGTGGTGGGAGCCGGCAAAAACATTCAGTACTTC.

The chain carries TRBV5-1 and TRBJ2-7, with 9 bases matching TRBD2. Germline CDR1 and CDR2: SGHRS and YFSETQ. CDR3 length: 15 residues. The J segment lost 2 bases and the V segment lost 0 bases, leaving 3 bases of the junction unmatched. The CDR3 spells CASSLGPSGAYEQYF. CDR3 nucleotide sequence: TGCGCCAGCAGCTTGGGTCCTAGCGGGGCCTACGAGCAGTACTTC.

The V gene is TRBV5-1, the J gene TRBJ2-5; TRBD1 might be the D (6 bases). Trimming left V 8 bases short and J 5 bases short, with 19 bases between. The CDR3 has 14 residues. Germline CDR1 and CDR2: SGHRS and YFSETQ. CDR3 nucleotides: TGCGCCAGTGCCGGTGGGGGCGGGCACGAGACCCAGTACTTC. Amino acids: CASAGGGGHETQYF.

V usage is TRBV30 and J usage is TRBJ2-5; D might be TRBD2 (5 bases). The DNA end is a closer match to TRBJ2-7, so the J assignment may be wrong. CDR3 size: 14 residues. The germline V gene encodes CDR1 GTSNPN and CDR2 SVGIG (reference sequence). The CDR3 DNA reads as TGTGCCTGGAGTGTACATGGGAGCACACTCGAGCAGTACTTC. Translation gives CAWSVHGSTLEQYF.

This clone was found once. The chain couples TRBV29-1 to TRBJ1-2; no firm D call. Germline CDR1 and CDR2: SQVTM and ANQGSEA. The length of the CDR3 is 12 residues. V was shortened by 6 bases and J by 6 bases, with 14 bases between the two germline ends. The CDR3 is CSVPGRVNGYTF. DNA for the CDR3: TGCAGCGTCCCTGGGAGGGTAAATGGCTACACCTTC.